This TCR beta chain originates from a study of blood T cell repertoires in COVID-19. Study context: Specimens from acute and convalescent COVID-19 originated in the United States, Italy and Spain.

The CDR3 sequence is 16 residues long. Germline CDR1 reads SGHRS; CDR2 reads YFSETQ. After removal of 4 bases from V and 4 bases from J, the junction contained 9 bases not matched to a gene. There are a few counts of this clone. Authors' analysis steps: Estimation of nucleated cell counts was performed using reference gene primer amplification. Assay used: immunoSEQ multiplex PCR; TCRdb lists only in-frame clones, some missing. V and J calls and clone size come straight from that table; D and trimming were deduced from the DNA. The repertoire holds fewer than 300,000 clones, about 83% seen once, with roughly a tenth in the top ten.

The genes are TRBV5-1 and TRBJ2-2, with 8 bases matching TRBD2. The clonotype comes from a woman between 50 and 59 years old who had recovered from COVID-19. Input material: peripheral blood. CDR3 protein: CASSPRTSQGTGELFF. CDR3 sequence (DNA): TGCGCCAGCAGCCCGCGGACTAGCCAGGGCACCGGGGAGCTGTTTTTT.